The 30 T cell receptor beta chains listed next were all sequenced from one sample in a study of CD8 T cells in ankylosing spondylitis (dated by TCRdb to 2015 to 2018). Libraries came from 5' RACE. Sequencing used an Illumina HiSeq 2500. TCRdb ran its own pipeline on the public reads, namely fastp trimming at Q25 and MiXCR clone calling, and kept in-frame beta chains. Each CDR3 protein appears once, grouped with its most common genes and DNA. The sample data list fewer than 80,000 distinct CDR3 sequences, and approximately 5.3% of these were observed just once. Approximately 2% of the sample is taken by the ten largest. Sample: blood, either unsorted or a sorted T cell fraction (not recorded which). All receptors come from a male donor with ankylosing spondylitis or in good health (not recorded which).

In this sample, this clonotype turned up many times. The chain uses TRBV5-1 and TRBJ1-1; 7 nucleotides match TRBD1. J was trimmed by 4 bases and V by 0 bases; bases with no gene match: 6. Germline CDR1 reads SGHRS; CDR2 reads YFSETQ. The CDR3 covers 15 residues. The CDR3 protein is CASSLVGQWGTEAFF. In DNA, the CDR3 is TGCGCCAGCAGCTTGGTGGGACAGTGGGGCACTGAAGCTTTCTTT. Full variable domain (remainder filled in from reference TRBV5-1 and TRBJ1-1): KAGVTQTPRYLIKTRGQQVTLSCSPISGHRSVSWYQQTPGQGLQFLFEYFSETQRNKGNFPGRFSGRQFSNSRSEMNVSTLELGDSALYLCASSLVGQWGTEAFFGQGTRLTVV.

This clonotype appeared many times. The rearrangement links TRBV20-1 to TRBJ1-4; D not certain. Trimming stripped 0 bases from V and 3 bases from J, with 11 bases between. This CDR3 is built from 15 residues. Germline CDR1 and CDR2: DFQATT and SNEGSKA (reference sequence). The CDR3 nucleotides are TGCAGTGCTAGAGACCCCGGGGATGCTAATGAAAAACTGTTTTTT. Protein: CSARDPGDANEKLFF.

This clonotype came up many times. The V call is TRBV10-2, the J call TRBJ1-5; D is possibly TRBD1 (5 bases). CDR3 length: 14 residues. V was clipped by 0 bases and J by 6 bases, with 9 bases between them. Per the germline V gene, CDR1 is WSHSY and CDR2 is SAAADI. The CDR3 spells CASSESVGVQPQHF. The CDR3 nucleotides are TGCGCCAGCAGTGAGTCAGTAGGGGTTCAGCCCCAGCATTTT.

This clonotype was detected ten times or more. The J gene is TRBJ2-1, the V gene TRBV10-3; D tentatively fits TRBD1 or TRBD2 (5 bases each). Germline V gives CDR1 ENHRY, CDR2 SYGVKD. The CDR3 contains 14 residues. Trimming pared 1 base from V and 6 bases from J, leaving 10 bases between. CDR3 coding DNA: TGTGCCATCAGTGAGTTACTCGGGGCCAATGAGCAGTTCTTC. Translated, it gives CAISELLGANEQFF.

This clonotype was counted many times. CDR3 region: CASSARTRGPTDTQYF. In nucleotides, the CDR3 is TGTGCCAGCAGTGCCCGGACTAGGGGGCCCACAGATACGCAGTATTTT. This chain joins TRBV12-3 or TRBV12-4 and TRBJ2-3; D might be TRBD1 or TRBD2, each matching 7 bases. V lost 5 bases, J lost 2 bases, and 17 bases lay in between. The CDR3 has 16 amino acids.

Ten or more counts support this clonotype. This chain links TRBV4-2 with TRBJ2-7, with D tentatively TRBD2 (7 bases). The CDR3 is 16 residues long. Germline loops: CDR1 LGHNA, CDR2 YNFKEQ. Deletions cut 4 bases from V and 9 bases from J, with 25 bases between. CDR3 loop: CASSPRQAGGLRRQYF. CDR3 nucleotides: TGTGCCAGCAGCCCCAGACAGGCCGGGGGGTTACGTCGGCAGTACTTC.

The table lists this clonotype with many counts. The chain recombines TRBV29-1 with TRBJ1-5; 7 nucleotides line up with TRBD1. CDR1 is SQVTM, CDR2 ANQGSEA, per germline. The trim removed 7 bases at V and 0 bases at J, leaving 9 bases unmatched. The CDR3 runs 15 residues. The CDR3 region is CSAIAGGNSNQPQHF. CDR3 sequence (DNA): TGCAGCGCGATCGCAGGGGGGAATAGCAATCAGCCCCAGCATTTT.

This clonotype occurred many times. The chain employs TRBV20-1 and TRBJ2-1, with TRBD2 identical over 12 bases. The germline gives CDR1 DFQATT, CDR2 SNEGSKA (reference sequence). V was pared by 3 bases and J by 7 bases, with 4 bases of the junction left unmatched. CDR3 length: 14 amino acids. This CDR3 is CSARSSGGGNEQFF. The DNA for the CDR3 is TGCAGTGCTAGGTCTAGCGGGGGGGGAAATGAGCAGTTCTTC.

This clonotype has a count of ten or more. The rearrangement uses TRBV5-5 and TRBJ2-2; the D gene could be TRBD1 or TRBD2 (6 bases each). Between the trimmed V and J ends, which lost 4 bases and 3 bases, there was a span of 13 bases. The CDR3 is 15 amino acids. The germline V gene encodes CDR1 SGHKS and CDR2 YYEKEE (reference sequence). This CDR3 is CASSAGGIDTGELFF. CDR3 nucleotide sequence: TGTGCCAGCAGCGCCGGGGGCATCGACACCGGGGAGCTGTTTTTT.

This clonotype was observed at least ten times. V and J are TRBV12-3 or TRBV12-4 and TRBJ2-3; TRBD2 aligns across 11 bases. This CDR3 contains 16 residues. Trimming took 5 bases from V and 2 from J; bases not matched to a gene: 6. The CDR3 here is CASSTTSGGATDTQYF. Written as DNA, the CDR3 is TGTGCCAGCAGTACTACTAGCGGGGGAGCCACAGATACGCAGTATTTT.

In this sample, this clonotype turned up many times. The CDR3 region is CASSRGLNEQFF. The CDR3 region has the DNA TGTGCCAGCAGTCGGGGCCTCAATGAGCAGTTCTTC. The chain couples TRBV5-6 to TRBJ2-1, with D perhaps matching TRBD1 or TRBD2 (5 bases each). With 5 bases removed from V and 6 bases from J, the gap between germline ends came to 9 bases. Germline V lookup: CDR1 SGHDT, CDR2 YYEEEE. CDR3 size: 12 residues. Full variable domain (rest looked up from reference TRBV5-6 and TRBJ2-1): DAGVTQSPTHLIKTRGQQVTLRCSPKSGHDTVSWYQQALGQGPQFIFQYYEEEERQRGNFPDRFSGHQFPNYSSELNVNALLLGDSALYLCASSRGLNEQFFGPGTRLTVL.

Remarks on this clonotype: Given a much more abundant clone one base away, this may be a read error. This chain connects TRBV20-1 to TRBJ2-3, with 8 bases identical to TRBD2. Germline CDR1 is DFQATT and CDR2 is SNEGSKA (reference sequence). The CDR3 runs to 10 residues. The CDR3 sequence: CNFGGDAQYF. CDR3 nucleotide sequence: TGCAATTTCGGGGGGGATGCGCAGTATTTT.

At least ten counts were recorded for this clonotype. V and J are TRBV3-1 and TRBJ1-5, with D hard to call. The CDR3 spans 13 residues. The germline V gene encodes CDR1 LGHDT and CDR2 YNNKEL (reference sequence). Trimming removed 0 bases at V and 5 bases at J, with 5 bases between. CDR3 sequence: CASSQDPHQPQHF. The CDR3, as DNA: TGTGCCAGCAGCCAAGATCCCCATCAGCCCCAGCATTTT.

This clonotype was counted at least ten times. V is TRBV20-1 and J is TRBJ2-3; TRBD2 agrees at 13 bases. This CDR3 is built from 16 residues. V lost 5 bases and J lost 2; bases outside the gene matches: 7. The germline V gene has CDR1 DFQATT and CDR2 SNEGSKA (reference sequence). The CDR3 loop reads CSAVRLAGGLTDTQYF. The DNA for the CDR3 is TGCAGTGCTGTGAGACTAGCGGGGGGCCTCACAGATACGCAGTATTTT.

This clonotype was recorded many times. A junction boundary mismatches the germline segment, possibly from a read error. The rearrangement links TRBV2 to TRBJ2-7; TRBD2 is a possible D gene (6 bases). Germline loops: CDR1 SNHLY, CDR2 FYNNEI. The CDR3 contains 12 residues. CDR3 loop: CASRLLGGTDHF. The CDR3 DNA is TGTGCCAGCAGACTTCTAGGAGGGACTGACCACTTC.

This clonotype was seen repeatedly, ten times or more. The chain couples TRBV12-3 or TRBV12-4 to TRBJ2-7; D not certain. Deletions cut 3 bases from V and 5 bases from J, with 5 bases between. This CDR3 comprises 11 residues. In DNA form, the CDR3 reads TGTGCCAGCAGTTTTCTGAACGAGCAGTACTTC. Amino acid sequence: CASSFLNEQYF.

In its sample, this clonotype was seen many times. The rearrangement joins TRBV5-4 to TRBJ2-5; D remains unclear. The CDR3 runs 16 residues. V lost 0 bases to trimming and J lost 1 base, with 13 bases between them. CDR1 and CDR2 (germline): SGHNT, YYREEE (reference sequence). For the CDR3, the DNA is TGTGCCAGCAGCTTGGGCGGCCCCCACCTCCAAGAGACCCAGTACTTC. Translation: CASSLGGPHLQETQYF.

This clonotype was found many times. The chain has TRBV7-2 and TRBJ2-4; D perhaps matches TRBD2 (6 bases). Germline assignment: CDR1 SGHTA and CDR2 FQGNSA. The CDR3 extends over 13 amino acids. Trimming cost V 5 bases and J 7 bases, with 12 bases left between them. CDR3 in DNA: TGTGCCAGCAGCCCAGAAGGGAGGAACATTCAGTACTTC. Translation: CASSPEGRNIQYF.

This clonotype came up many times. The genes are TRBV12-3 or TRBV12-4 and TRBJ1-1, with D uncertain. The V gene lost 3 bases and the J gene lost 4 bases, with 12 bases spanning the gap. This CDR3 comprises 14 residues. CDR3 protein: CASSFGVVGTEAFF. CDR3 in DNA: TGTGCCAGCAGTTTTGGGGTTGTGGGCACTGAAGCTTTCTTT.

Ten or more counts support this clonotype. The chain joins TRBV7-2 to TRBJ1-1; 9 bases match TRBD1. The germline CDR1 and CDR2 sequences are SGHTA and FQGNSA. J gave up 0 bases and V 3 bases, and 2 bases lay outside the gene matches. The CDR3 length is 15 residues. CDR3 nucleotides: TGTGCCAGCAGCTTTGGACAGGGGCTGAACACTGAAGCTTTCTTT. Amino acids: CASSFGQGLNTEAFF. Full variable domain (missing parts from reference TRBV7-2 and TRBJ1-1): GAGVSQSPSNKVTEKGKDVELRCDPISGHTALYWYRQSLGQGLEFLIYFQGNSAPDKSGLPSDRFSAERTGGSVSTLTIQRTQQEDSAVYLCASSFGQGLNTEAFFGQGTRLTVV.

This clonotype occurred many times. J is TRBJ2-7 and V is TRBV20-1; D gene unclear. The V end lost 4 bases, the J end lost 2 bases, and 15 bases lay between the germline ends. The CDR3 extends over 14 amino acids. The germline V gene encodes CDR1 DFQATT and CDR2 SNEGSKA (reference sequence). The CDR3: CSATRETGPYEQYF. CDR3 coding DNA: TGCAGTGCTACCCGCGAGACTGGGCCCTACGAGCAGTACTTC.

This clonotype appeared many times. CDR3 region: CASSFGDSYEQYF. DNA for the CDR3: TGCGCCAGCAGCTTTGGCGACTCCTACGAGCAGTACTTC. This chain uses TRBV5-1 with TRBJ2-7; D is unresolved. V was trimmed by 2 bases and J by 0 bases, leaving 6 bases between them. The germline CDR1 and CDR2 sequences are SGHRS and YFSETQ. CDR3 length equals 13 residues.

At least ten counts were recorded for this clonotype. CDR3: CASSQSEAFTGELFF. CDR3 DNA: TGCGCCAGCAGTCAATCAGAGGCCTTCACCGGGGAGCTGTTTTTT. The chain carries TRBV4-1 and TRBJ2-2; D ambiguous. Germline lookup yields CDR1 MGHRA and CDR2 YSYEKL. With 6 bases removed from V and 4 bases from J, the gap between germline ends came to 15 bases. The CDR3 totals 15 residues.

This clonotype was seen repeatedly, ten times or more. The chain couples TRBV3-1 to TRBJ2-5, with no clear D. The CDR3 spans 15 residues. V was cut by 4 bases and J by 5 bases, with 17 bases left in between. Germline V gene lookup returns CDR1 LGHDT and CDR2 YNNKEL (reference sequence). CDR3 DNA sequence: TGTGCCAGCAGCCTCGTAGGCACTAACGTCGAGACCCAGTACTTC. Residues: CASSLVGTNVETQYF.

At least ten counts were recorded for this clonotype. The chain recombines TRBV30 with TRBJ2-2; 8 bases are shared with TRBD1. V lost 4 bases to trimming and J lost 7 bases; unmatched junction nucleotides: 14. Germline CDR1 is GTSNPN and CDR2 is SVGIG (reference sequence). The CDR3 is made up of 16 amino acids. The CDR3 bases are TGTGCCTGGATGGGACAGGATCTCCTTAGTAGCGGGGAGCTGTTTTTT. This sequence encodes CAWMGQDLLSSGELFF.

This clonotype was picked up many times. The chain is built from TRBV6-2 or TRBV6-3 and TRBJ2-7, with 8 bases matching TRBD1. Germline values: CDR1 MNHEY, CDR2 SVGEGT. The ends lost 8 bases at V and 6 bases at J; junction bases unmatched: 6. This CDR3 region has 12 residues. CDR3 DNA: TGTGCCAGCTCGGACAGGGTCCTCGAGCAGTACTTC. It encodes CASSDRVLEQYF.

This clonotype was recorded many times. The CDR3 region is CASSSAGSDEQYF. DNA for the CDR3: TGTGCCAGCAGTTCGGCAGGGTCGGACGAGCAGTACTTC. This chain joins TRBV27 and TRBJ2-7, with D maybe TRBD1 (5 bases). The CDR3 totals 13 residues. Trimming took off 4 bases at V and 5 bases at J, with 12 bases between the two ends. The germline gives CDR1 MNHEY, CDR2 SMNVEV (reference sequence).

This clonotype appeared many times. The rearrangement joins TRBV7-3 to TRBJ2-5; D ambiguous. The CDR3 extends over 15 amino acids. Germline loops: CDR1 SGHTA, CDR2 FQGTGA. The V end was cut by 0 bases, the J end by 5 bases, with 13 bases between. The CDR3 coding sequence is TGTGCCAGCAGCTTAACGGTCGGCTACCGGGAGACCCAGTACTTC. Translated: CASSLTVGYRETQYF.

This clonotype was counted many times. This chain connects TRBV3-1 to TRBJ2-2, with D possibly TRBD2 on 6 matching bases. CDR3 length equals 15 residues. V lost 7 bases to trimming and J lost 2 bases, with 14 bases between them. Germline V CDR1 and CDR2: LGHDT, YNNKEL (reference sequence). DNA for the CDR3: TGTGCCAGCACCACTTTGACTAGTAACACCGGGGAGCTGTTTTTT. The encoded protein is CASTTLTSNTGELFF. Based on the CDR3 plus reference TRBV3-1 and TRBJ2-2, the full variable domain is DTAVSQTPKYLVTQMGNDKSIKCEQNLGHDTMYWYKQDSKKFLKIMFSYNNKELIINETVPNRFSPKSPDKAHLNLHINSLELGDSAVYFCASTTLTSNTGELFFGEGSRLTVL.

This clonotype appeared many times. J is TRBJ2-6 and V is TRBV18; D tentatively reads TRBD1 or TRBD2 (5 bases each). Per germline, CDR1 KGHSH and CDR2 LQKENI. Deletions cut 0 bases from V and 0 bases from J, with 9 bases between. The CDR3 loop spans 17 amino acids. CDR3 in DNA: TGTGCCAGCTCACCACCTGAGGGACCCTCTGGGGCCAACGTCCTGACTTTC. Its protein is CASSPPEGPSGANVLTF.